Included here is one T cell receptor (beta chain) sequence, with context. Its matching antigen is unknown. This specimen includes other DNA sequences encoding the same CDR3. Produced via immunoSEQ multiplex PCR; TCRdb's table is partial and in-frame only. In the table there are about 2.4 million clones, more than 90% of which are singletons. The sample belongs to a study of shared clonotypes between healthy human individuals. For the study at large: The donor pool was made up of a couple of women and three men aged 18 to 49.

Points from the study as a whole: It was observed that 5% to 6% of naive CD4 clonotypes were shared across a few donors.

The sample taken for sequencing was naive CD4+ T cells sorted from blood. Stated subset: CD45RA+ positively selected. The clonotype comes from a young man in good health.

CDR3 protein: CASSEPGSGANVLTF. The DNA for the CDR3 is TGTGCCAGCAGTGAACCGGGGTCTGGGGCCAACGTCCTGACTTTC. The chain carries TRBV6-1 and TRBJ2-6, with a possible D match to TRBD2 (5 bases). The CDR3 consists of 15 residues. V lost 2 bases and J 1 base, leaving 6 bases between the germline ends. Germline V lookup: CDR1 MNHNS, CDR2 SASEGT.